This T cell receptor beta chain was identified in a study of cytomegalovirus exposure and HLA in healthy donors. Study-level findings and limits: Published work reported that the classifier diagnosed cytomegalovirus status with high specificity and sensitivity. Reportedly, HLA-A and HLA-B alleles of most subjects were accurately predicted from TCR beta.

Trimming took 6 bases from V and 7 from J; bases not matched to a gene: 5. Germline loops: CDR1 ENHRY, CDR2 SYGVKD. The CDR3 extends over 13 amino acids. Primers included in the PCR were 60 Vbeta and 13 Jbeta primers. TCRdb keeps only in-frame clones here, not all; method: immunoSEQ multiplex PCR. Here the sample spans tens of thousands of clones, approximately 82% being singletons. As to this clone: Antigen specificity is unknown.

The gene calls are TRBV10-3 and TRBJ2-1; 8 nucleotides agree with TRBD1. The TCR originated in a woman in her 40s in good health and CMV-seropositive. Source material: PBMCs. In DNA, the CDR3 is TGTGCCATCAGGCTGACAGGGGAGAATGAGCAGTTCTTC. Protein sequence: CAIRLTGENEQFF.